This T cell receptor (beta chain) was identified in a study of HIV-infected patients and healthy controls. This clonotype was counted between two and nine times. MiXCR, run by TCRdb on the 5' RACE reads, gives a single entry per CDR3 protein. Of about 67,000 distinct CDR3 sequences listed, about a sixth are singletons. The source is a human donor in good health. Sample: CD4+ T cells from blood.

This chain's CDR3 is CASSLESYGYTF. The DNA for the CDR3 is TGTGCCAGCAGTTTAGAGAGCTATGGCTACACCTTC. This rearrangement joins TRBV12-3 or TRBV12-4 to TRBJ1-2; D remains ambiguous. The CDR3 covers 12 residues. Trimming shortened V by 1 base and J by 4 bases, and 4 bases separated the two germline ends.